This TCR beta chain comes out of a study of OX40 agonist ivuxolimab in advanced cancers. Study-wide context: Patient treatment consisted of intravenous ivuxolimab administration every 2 weeks at 0.01 to 10 mg/kg. Anti-PD-1, anti-PD-L1 or anti-CTLA-4 therapy given earlier was allowed, and roughly 40% had some. Hepatocellular carcinoma, melanoma, renal cell or head and neck cancer affected the dose-escalation patients. Age averaged around 60 years (range roughly 23 to 79), and more than 80% were male.

V lost 5 bases, J lost 0 bases, and 7 bases stayed unmatched. Looked up from germline, CDR1 is MNHNY and CDR2 is SVGAGI (reference sequence). This CDR3 has 16 residues. The protocol was immunoSEQ multiplex PCR, while the TCRdb copy is restricted to in-frame clones and leaves out a portion. The sample holds tens of thousands of clones, around 86% seen once. The receptor was derived from an adult with an advanced solid tumor such as melanoma, head and neck, liver or kidney cancer. This chain uses TRBV6-6 with TRBJ2-4; 7 bases are shared with TRBD1. The starting material was CD4+ or CD8+ T cells sorted from blood, obtained in a trial of the OX40 agonist ivuxolimab. The CDR3 protein is CASSILGTVAKNIQYF. As DNA, the CDR3 is TGTGCCAGCAGTATTCTCGGGACAGTAGCCAAAAACATTCAGTACTTC.